What follows are 18 T cell receptor beta chains derived from one specimen sequenced in a study of shared clonotypes between healthy human individuals (dated by TCRdb to 2020 to 2022). Library creation used the immunoSEQ multiplex PCR assay. TCRdb provides this immuneACCESS table in a form limited to in-frame rearrangements. Some clones are lacking; in checked studies, under half of them reflect an unresolved V gene, and why the rest are absent is not known. The sample table contains over a million clones; only one count was recorded for around 76% of them. The ten largest clones take up 1.4% to 1.5% of the sample. Sequenced input: memory CD4+ T cells sorted from blood. The sample's cell subset or site label, decoded: CD45RA-negative fraction. Receptors originate from a man aged 18 to 30 in good health.

The rearrangement links TRBV9 to TRBJ1-3; unclear D gene. Germline CDR1 is SGDLS and CDR2 is YYNGEE. With 0 bases removed from V and 4 bases from J, the gap between germline ends came to 14 bases. The CDR3 covers 16 residues. CDR3 sequence reads: CASSVDPAPMGNTIYF. The CDR3 DNA reads TGTGCCAGCAGCGTAGATCCCGCTCCAATGGGAAACACCATATATTTT.

This clone was counted once. This sequence joins TRBV25-1 and TRBJ2-7; perhaps TRBD1 as D (6 bases). The germline V gene has CDR1 MGHDK and CDR2 SYGVNS. The CDR3 is 14 amino acids. The ends were cut back, 2 bases at V and 3 bases at J, with 11 bases in the middle. CDR3 sequence: CASSEVDRIYEQYF. CDR3 bases: TGTGCCAGCAGTGAAGTCGACAGGATCTACGAGCAGTACTTC.

V gene TRBV18 combines with J gene TRBJ2-5; perhaps TRBD2 as D (6 bases). V shed 0 bases and J shed 1 base, with 9 bases lying between them. Germline V CDR1 and CDR2: KGHSH, LQKENI. CDR3 size: 15 residues. The CDR3 region is CASSPPAGRQETQYF. The CDR3 DNA reads TGTGCCAGCTCACCACCGGCGGGACGCCAAGAGACCCAGTACTTC.

Comment on this clone: Other nucleotide sequences from this sample produce the same CDR3. The J gene is TRBJ2-2, the V gene TRBV5-1; TRBD1 or TRBD2 may be the D gene (5 bases each). V was trimmed by 0 bases and J by 7 bases, leaving 13 bases between them. Germline V CDR1 and CDR2: SGHRS, YFSETQ. This CDR3 region has 15 residues. CDR3 amino acids: CASSLAGGQGGELFF. The CDR3 DNA follows: TGCGCCAGCAGCTTGGCCGGCGGGCAGGGCGGGGAGCTGTTTTTT.

The chain has TRBV9 and TRBJ1-1, with 7 bases that match TRBD1. Per germline, CDR1 SGDLS and CDR2 YYNGEE. The CDR3 is 14 amino acids. The V segment lost 7 bases and the J segment 0 bases; nucleotides outside the gene matches: 6. CDR3 sequence: CASDRQGLNTEAFF. The CDR3 DNA reads as TGTGCCAGCGACCGACAGGGCCTGAACACTGAAGCTTTCTTT. The full variable domain, completed using reference TRBV9 and TRBJ1-1, is DSGVTQTPKHLITATGQRVTLRCSPRSGDLSVYWYQQSLDQGLQFLIQYYNGEERAKGNILERFSAQQFPDLHSELNLSSLELGDSALYFCASDRQGLNTEAFFGQGTRLTVV.

This clone turned up a few times. J is TRBJ1-5 and V is TRBV30; no definite D call. The V gene's germline CDR1 is GTSNPN and CDR2 SVGIG (reference sequence). The germline V and J ends were trimmed by 3 bases and 0 bases, with 9 bases remaining between them. This CDR3 is 14 amino acids long. This CDR3 reads CAWSEDLSNQPQHF. The CDR3 DNA follows: TGTGCCTGGAGCGAGGACCTTAGCAATCAGCCCCAGCATTTT.

The chain combines TRBV5-6 with TRBJ1-2, with 7 positions matching TRBD1. The CDR3 contains 15 residues. In germline, CDR1 is SGHDT, CDR2 YYEEEE. Unmatched junction bases numbered 9, after V lost 6 bases and J lost 1 base. CDR3 in amino acids: CASKSQGLFNYGYTF. The DNA of the CDR3 is TGTGCCAGCAAATCACAGGGGTTATTTAACTATGGCTACACCTTC.

This clone has only one observation. The CDR3: CASSAQGFGSEAFF. The CDR3 region has the DNA TGTGCCAGCAGCGCACAGGGATTTGGTAGTGAAGCTTTCTTT. The V and J genes are TRBV11-2 and TRBJ1-1; possibly TRBD1 for D (6 bases). CDR1 and CDR2 from the germline V gene are SGHAT and FQNNGV. With 5 bases removed from V and 7 bases from J, the gap between germline ends came to 17 bases. The CDR3 has 14 residues.

J is TRBJ1-1 and V is TRBV30; 8 positions agree with TRBD1. With 8 bases clipped from V and 5 bases from J, the junction kept 22 bases outside the gene matches. CDR1 is GTSNPN and CDR2 is SVGIG in the germline V gene (reference sequence). The CDR3 is 17 residues long. CDR3 DNA: TGTGCCAGAACAGGGGGATCCAAGGGGCAGCCTGAGACTGAAGCTTTCTTT. This translates into CARTGGSKGQPETEAFF.

This clone has a single count. This chain connects TRBV28 to TRBJ1-6; 7 bases are a match to TRBD1. Germline V lookup: CDR1 MDHEN, CDR2 SYDVKM. V lost 4 bases, J lost 8 bases, and 5 bases stayed unmatched. The CDR3 extends over 14 amino acids. CDR3 sequence (DNA): TGTGCCAGCAGTTGGGACAGCCACTATTCACCCCTCCACTTT. It encodes CASSWDSHYSPLHF.

The chain couples TRBV2 to TRBJ2-7; TRBD1 is a possible D gene (7 bases). Germline-derived CDR1 and CDR2 are SNHLY and FYNNEI. The CDR3 contains 15 residues. The ends were cut back, 4 bases at V and 6 bases at J, with 19 bases in the middle. The CDR3 reads CASSAPGLQGGEQYF. The CDR3 DNA reads as TGTGCCAGCAGTGCCCCGGGGCTCCAGGGGGGCGAGCAGTACTTC.

The chain couples TRBV6-6 to TRBJ1-2; maybe TRBD1 (5 bases). The CDR3 runs to 12 residues. The V end was cut by 6 bases, the J end by 4 bases, with 9 bases between. CDR1 MNHNY and CDR2 SVGAGI come from the germline V gene (reference sequence). CDR3 amino acids: CASRQDSYGYTF. For the CDR3, the DNA is TGTGCCAGCAGACAGGATTCCTATGGCTACACCTTC.

The CDR3 bases are TGTGCCAGCAGTGAATTTCCAGGAGCTAACTATGGCTACACCTTC. This encodes CASSEFPGANYGYTF. This chain joins TRBV25-1 and TRBJ1-2; D remains ambiguous. The ends were cut back, 1 base at V and 0 bases at J, with 9 bases in the middle. The CDR3 totals 15 residues. The germline CDR1 and CDR2 sequences are MGHDK and SYGVNS.

As regards this clone: The sample holds other DNA sequences that translate to the same CDR3. V gene TRBV5-1 combines with J gene TRBJ2-7, with a possible D match to TRBD2 (5 bases). CDR1 is SGHRS, CDR2 YFSETQ, per germline. V was clipped by 0 bases and J by 6 bases, with 7 bases between them. The length of the CDR3 is 12 residues. Here the CDR3 reads CASSLEGAEQYF. The CDR3 DNA reads TGCGCCAGCAGCTTGGAGGGAGCCGAGCAGTACTTC.

The chain recombines TRBV28 with TRBJ2-6; D is unresolved. V was pared by 3 bases and J by 1 base, with 10 bases between. CDR3 length equals 16 residues. The germline V gene encodes CDR1 MDHEN and CDR2 SYDVKM. The CDR3 DNA reads TGTGCCAGCAGTTTGGGCTGGGCTTCTGGGGCCAACGTCCTGACTTTC. Protein: CASSLGWASGANVLTF. The complete variable domain, with remaining parts taken from reference TRBV28 and TRBJ2-6, reads DVKVTQSSRYLVKRTGEKVFLECVQDMDHENMFWYRQDPGLGLRLIYFSYDVKMKEKGDIPEGYSVSREKKERFSLILESASTNQTSMYLCASSLGWASGANVLTFGAGSRLTVL.

The chain is built from TRBV5-6 and TRBJ1-2; possible D gene TRBD1, 6 bases. CDR3 length: 18 residues. Trimming took 1 base from V and 1 from J, leaving 20 bases between them. Looked up from germline, CDR1 is SGHDT and CDR2 is YYEEEE. The CDR3 loop is CASSLPLTTGIINYGYTF. DNA of the CDR3: TGTGCCAGCAGCTTGCCCCTTACTACAGGGATCATTAACTATGGCTACACCTTC.

The chain uses TRBV6-1 and TRBJ1-6; D not certain. This CDR3 region has 15 residues. V gave up 11 bases and J gave up 5 bases, with 19 bases separating them. Germline assignment: CDR1 MNHNS and CDR2 SASEGT. The CDR3 DNA sequence: TGTGCCGGATCCGTTCTTTCCCTCAATAATTCACCCCTCCACTTT. This encodes CAGSVLSLNNSPLHF.

The chain uses TRBV5-6 and TRBJ2-7, with D possibly matching TRBD2 (5 bases). Germline V gene lookup returns CDR1 SGHDT and CDR2 YYEEEE. The CDR3 is 15 amino acids. V lost 4 bases and J lost 0, with 14 bases in between. Here the CDR3 reads CASSLPRGISYEQYF. The CDR3 DNA reads as TGTGCCAGCAGCCTACCCCGGGGAATCTCCTACGAGCAGTACTTC.